One T cell receptor (beta chain) is described in this entry. Between the trimmed V and J ends, which lost 5 bases and 0 bases, there was a span of 10 bases. Germline V gene lookup returns CDR1 SGHTA and CDR2 FQGNSA. The CDR3 runs to 14 residues. Primers for the PCR totalled 60 Vbeta and 13 Jbeta. Clones were read by immunoSEQ multiplex PCR, and TCRdb kept only the in-frame ones, dropping some. The sample includes 80,000 to 100,000 clones, 70% of them seen just once. These data originate in a study of cytomegalovirus exposure and HLA in healthy donors. Sequencing was carried out using PBMCs. This TCR came from a man aged 45 to 65 in good health and CMV-seronegative. This chain joins TRBV7-2 and TRBJ1-1; no clear D gene. The CDR3 DNA reads as TGTGCCAGCAGCCGAGGAAGACTGAACACTGAAGCTTTCTTT. It encodes CASSRGRLNTEAFF.